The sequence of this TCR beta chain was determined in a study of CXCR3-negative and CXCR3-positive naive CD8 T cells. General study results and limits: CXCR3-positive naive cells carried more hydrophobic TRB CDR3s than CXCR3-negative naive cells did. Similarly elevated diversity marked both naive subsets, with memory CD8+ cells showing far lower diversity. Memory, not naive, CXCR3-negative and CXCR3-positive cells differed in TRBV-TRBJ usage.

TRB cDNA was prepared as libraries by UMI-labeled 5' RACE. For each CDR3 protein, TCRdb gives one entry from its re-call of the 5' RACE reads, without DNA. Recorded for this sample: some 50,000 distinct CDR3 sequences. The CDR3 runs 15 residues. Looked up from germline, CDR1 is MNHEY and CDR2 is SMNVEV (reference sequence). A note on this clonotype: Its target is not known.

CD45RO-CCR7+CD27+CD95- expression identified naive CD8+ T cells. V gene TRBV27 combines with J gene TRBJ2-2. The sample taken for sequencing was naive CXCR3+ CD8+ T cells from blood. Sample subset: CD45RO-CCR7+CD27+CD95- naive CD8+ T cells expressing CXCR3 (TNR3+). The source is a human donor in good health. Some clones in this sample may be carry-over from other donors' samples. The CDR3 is CASSFGGLNTGELFF.